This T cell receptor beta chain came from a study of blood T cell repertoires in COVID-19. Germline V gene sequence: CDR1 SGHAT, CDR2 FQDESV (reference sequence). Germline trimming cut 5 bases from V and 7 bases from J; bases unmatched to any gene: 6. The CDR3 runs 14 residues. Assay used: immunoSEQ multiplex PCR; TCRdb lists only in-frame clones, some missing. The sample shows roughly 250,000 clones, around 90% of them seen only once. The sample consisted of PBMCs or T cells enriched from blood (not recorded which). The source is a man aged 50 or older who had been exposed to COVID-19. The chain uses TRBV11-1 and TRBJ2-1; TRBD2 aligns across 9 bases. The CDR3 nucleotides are TGTGCCAGCAGCGAGCCGGGACTAGCAAATGAGCAGTTCTTC. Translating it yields CASSEPGLANEQFF.